The 4 T cell receptor beta chains below all came from one sample that was sequenced in a study of OX40 agonist ivuxolimab in advanced cancers. Profiling relied on immunoSEQ multiplex PCR, and the TCRdb table lists in-frame clones only, not all of them. The table lists tens of thousands of clones, 91% of them singletons. This specimen was CD4+ or CD8+ T cells sorted from blood, taken in a trial of the OX40 agonist ivuxolimab. These receptors were obtained from an adult with an advanced solid tumor such as melanoma, head and neck, liver or kidney cancer.

The chain uses TRBV14 and TRBJ2-1; D uncertain. Germline assignment: CDR1 SGHDN and CDR2 FVKESK. This CDR3 has 14 residues. Between the trimmed V and J ends, which lost 3 bases and 4 bases, there was a span of 10 bases. The CDR3 DNA reads TGTGCCAGCAGCCAGGGGTTCACATACAATGAGCAGTTCTTC. This encodes CASSQGFTYNEQFF.

V gene TRBV4-1 combines with J gene TRBJ2-4; weak D call: TRBD1 (6 bases). The CDR3 consists of 13 residues. The V gene lost 1 base and the J gene lost 8 bases, with 9 bases spanning the gap. Per the germline V gene, CDR1 is MGHRA and CDR2 is YSYEKL. The CDR3 nucleotides are TGCGCCAGCAGCCAAGGGGGACACTACATTCAGTACTTC. Protein sequence: CASSQGGHYIQYF.

This sequence joins TRBV6-1 and TRBJ2-7; 12 positions match TRBD2. The junction had 3 bases not matched to a gene; V was cut back by 7 bases and J by 2 bases. The germline V gene has CDR1 MNHNS and CDR2 SASEGT. This CDR3 is 14 amino acids long. The CDR3 region is CASTPSGGAYEQYF. The CDR3 DNA follows: TGTGCCAGCACGCCTAGCGGGGGGGCCTACGAGCAGTACTTC.

This CDR3 reads CASSSGLAGNEQFF. The CDR3 DNA follows: TGTGCCAGCAGCTCGGGACTAGCGGGGAATGAGCAGTTCTTC. The rearrangement links TRBV11-2 to TRBJ2-1, with 13 bases fitting TRBD2. The germline CDR1 and CDR2 sequences are SGHAT and FQNNGV. The CDR3 length is 14 residues. Trimming took 4 bases from V and 7 from J; bases not matched to a gene: 1.